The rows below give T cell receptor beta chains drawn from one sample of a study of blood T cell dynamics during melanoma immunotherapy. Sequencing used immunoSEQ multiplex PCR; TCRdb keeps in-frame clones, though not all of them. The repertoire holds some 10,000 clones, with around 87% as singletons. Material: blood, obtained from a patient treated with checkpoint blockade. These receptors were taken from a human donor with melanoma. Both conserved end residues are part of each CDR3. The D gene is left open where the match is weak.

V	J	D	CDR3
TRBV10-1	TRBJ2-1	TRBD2	CASSEESGASNEQFF
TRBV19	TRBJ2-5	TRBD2	CASSIVRSGGMEETQYF
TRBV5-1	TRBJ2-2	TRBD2	CASSLAPGGLAGELFF
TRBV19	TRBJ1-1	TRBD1	CASTDRDRVSSEAFF
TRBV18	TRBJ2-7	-	CASSLDSTAYEQYF
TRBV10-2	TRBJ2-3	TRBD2	CASSVAGGRDTQYF
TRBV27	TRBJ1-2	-	CASSLSGGLWGGYTF
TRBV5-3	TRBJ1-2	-	CARSLWFNSPPTDYGYTF
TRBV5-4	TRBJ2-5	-	CASSLETGPRYF
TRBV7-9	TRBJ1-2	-	CASSLAQGSYGYTF
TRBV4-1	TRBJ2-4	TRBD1	CASSQGQGANIQYF
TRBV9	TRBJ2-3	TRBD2	CASSVGRGGEDTQYF
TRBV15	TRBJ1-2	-	CATSRVPGERRYGYTF
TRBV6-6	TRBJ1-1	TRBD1	CASRPGGEGTEAFF
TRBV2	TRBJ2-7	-	CASSPSQWGEQYF
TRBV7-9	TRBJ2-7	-	CASSLAGGAATRYF
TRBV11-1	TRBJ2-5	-	CASSLAGFQETQYF
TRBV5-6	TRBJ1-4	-	CASSSRGSREKLFF
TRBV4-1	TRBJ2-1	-	CASSQYGAGGNYNEQFF
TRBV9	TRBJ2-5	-	CASSVDPSTEETQYF
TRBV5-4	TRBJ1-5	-	CASSLWDGVGNQPQHF
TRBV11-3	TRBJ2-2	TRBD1	CASSSRTGPDGELFF
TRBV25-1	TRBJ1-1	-	CASSISTEAFF
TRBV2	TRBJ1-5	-	CASSEANHNQPQHF
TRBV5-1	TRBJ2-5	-	CASSFGDPQETQYF
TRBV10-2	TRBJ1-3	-	CASSGLAGNTIYF
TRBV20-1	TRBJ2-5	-	CSAPLRGTQYF
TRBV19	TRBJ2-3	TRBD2	CASSMGTSGLDTQYF
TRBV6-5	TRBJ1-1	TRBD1	CASSYSETGDTEAFF
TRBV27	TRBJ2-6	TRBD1	CASSPTGTVWASSGANVLTF
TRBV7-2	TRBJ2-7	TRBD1	CASSTAWGQGYEQYF
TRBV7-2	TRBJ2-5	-	CASSLGRETQYF
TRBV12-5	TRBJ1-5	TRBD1	CASGLPGQGNQPQHF
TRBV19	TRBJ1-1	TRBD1	CASSTRQGLAEAFF
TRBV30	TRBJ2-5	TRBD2	CAWGTGLSQETQYF
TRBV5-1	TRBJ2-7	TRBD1	CASRSGTGTYEQYF
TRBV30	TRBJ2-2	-	CAWGTLNTGELFF